The rows below give T cell receptor beta chains drawn from one sample of a study of OX40 agonist ivuxolimab in advanced cancers. The assay was immunoSEQ multiplex PCR, and TCRdb's table has in-frame clones only and misses some. The repertoire consists of fewer than 80,000 clones, with roughly nine tenths occurring once and the leading ten covering about 4%. The material sequenced was CD4+ or CD8+ T cells sorted from blood, taken in a trial of the OX40 agonist ivuxolimab. The receptors were sampled from an adult with an advanced solid tumor such as melanoma, head and neck, liver or kidney cancer. CDR3s include the opening cysteine and the closing phenylalanine or tryptophan. The D gene is left open where the match is weak. Clone size is not always given. Where it is, it says once, few, many or a class for expanded clones.

CDR3	DNA	J	V	D	size	length
CASSFGLGVETQYF	TGTGCCAGCAGTTTCGGACTGGGAGTGGAGACCCAGTACTTC	TRBJ2-5	TRBV6-1	.	.	14
CASSVALGQGGNTIYF	TGTGCCAGCAGCGTAGCTTTGGGGCAGGGTGGAAACACCATATATTTT	TRBJ1-3	TRBV9	.	.	16
CASSVAGTSGSTDTQYF	TGTGCCAGCAGCGTAGCCGGGACTAGCGGGAGCACAGATACGCAGTATTTT	TRBJ2-3	TRBV9	TRBD2	.	17
CASSPGGGQYF	TGTGCCAGCAGCCCAGGGGGAGGGCAGTACTTC	TRBJ2-7	TRBV7-9	.	.	11
CASSPGLAGGRNEQFF	TGCGCCAGCAGCCCAGGACTAGCGGGAGGGAGGAATGAGCAGTTCTTC	TRBJ2-1	TRBV5-1	TRBD2	.	16
CASSLGQGKSTDTQYF	TGCGCCAGCAGCTTGGGACAGGGGAAGTCCACAGATACGCAGTATTTT	TRBJ2-3	TRBV5-1	TRBD1	.	16
CASSRGSPGEQYF	TGTGCCAGCTCTAGAGGGAGCCCTGGCGAGCAGTACTTC	TRBJ2-7	TRBV11-2	.	.	13
CASSTPDSRYGYTF	TGTGCCAGCAGCACTCCGGACAGTCGGTATGGCTACACCTTC	TRBJ1-2	TRBV7-2	.	.	14
CASSATSGANVLTF	TGTGCCAGCAGTGCCACCTCTGGGGCCAACGTCCTGACTTTC	TRBJ2-6	TRBV2	.	.	14
CASSYLNVGYEQYF	TGTGCCAGCAGTTACCTAAATGTTGGCTACGAGCAGTACTTC	TRBJ2-7	TRBV6-6	.	once	14
CASSQVWTGGGGANVLTF	TGCGCCAGCAGCCAAGTCTGGACAGGGGGTGGTGGGGCCAACGTCCTGACTTTC	TRBJ2-6	TRBV4-3	TRBD1	.	18
CASSIGGRGGYGYTF	TGCGCCAGCAGCATCGGGGGGCGTGGTGGCTATGGCTACACCTTC	TRBJ1-2	TRBV5-1	.	.	15
CASWGGEQPQHF	TGTGCCAGTTGGGGTGGGGAGCAGCCCCAGCATTTT	TRBJ1-5	TRBV28	.	.	12
CASSEDGTQYF	TGTGCCAGCAGTGAAGACGGGACCCAGTACTTC	TRBJ2-5	TRBV2	.	.	11
CASSSPGSLNEQYF	TGTGCCAGCAGCTCCCCAGGGTCCCTCAACGAGCAGTACTTC	TRBJ2-7	TRBV7-2	.	once	14
CASSPERNTEAFF	TGTGCCAGCTCACCTGAAAGGAACACTGAAGCTTTCTTT	TRBJ1-1	TRBV18	.	.	13
CASSSTTGFDKLFF	TGTGCCAGCAGCTCGACGACAGGGTTCGACAAACTGTTTTTT	TRBJ1-4	TRBV11-2	TRBD1	.	14
CASSEIQKNYGYTF	TGCGCCAGCAGTGAGATTCAGAAAAACTATGGCTACACCTTC	TRBJ1-2	TRBV10-2	.	once	14
CASSYSWTTYEQYF	TGTGCCAGCAGTTACTCATGGACTACCTACGAGCAGTACTTC	TRBJ2-7	TRBV6-6	.	.	14
CASSSSWTAYNEQFF	TGTGCCAGCAGTTCTAGCTGGACAGCTTACAATGAGCAGTTCTTC	TRBJ2-1	TRBV28	.	.	15
CASSSTAGGNTGELFF	TGTGCCAGCAGCTCCACGGCGGGAGGAAACACCGGGGAGCTGTTTTTT	TRBJ2-2	TRBV7-2	TRBD2	.	16
CASSRVGPKPGANVLTF	TGTGCCAGCTCACGAGTGGGTCCCAAACCTGGGGCCAACGTCCTGACTTTC	TRBJ2-6	TRBV18	.	.	17
CASSSLTRNTEAFF	TGTGCCAGCAGCTCTCTGACACGAAACACTGAAGCTTTCTTT	TRBJ1-1	TRBV11-2	.	.	14
CASSQDRGQGGGYTF	TGTGCCAGCAGCCAAGATCGAGGACAGGGGGGTGGCTACACCTTC	TRBJ1-2	TRBV14	TRBD1	.	15
CASSQTVNTEAFF	TGTGCCAGCTCCCAGACAGTGAACACTGAAGCTTTCTTT	TRBJ1-1	TRBV18	.	few	13
CASSPLVARRASYEQYF	TGTGCCAGCAGCCCCCTGGTGGCGAGAAGGGCCTCCTACGAGCAGTACTTC	TRBJ2-7	TRBV7-3	.	.	17
CASWTENEKLFF	TGTGCCAGTTGGACGGAGAATGAAAAACTGTTTTTT	TRBJ1-4	TRBV28	.	.	12
CASSKRLVGDTGELFF	TGTGCCAGCAGCAAAAGACTAGTTGGAGACACCGGGGAGCTGTTTTTT	TRBJ2-2	TRBV7-2	.	.	16
CASSERTFNGYTF	TGTGCCAGCAGTGAGAGGACGTTTAATGGCTACACCTTC	TRBJ1-2	TRBV2	.	.	13
CASSQQGTGEQPQHF	TGCGCCAGCAGCCAACAAGGGACAGGGGAGCAGCCCCAGCATTTT	TRBJ1-5	TRBV4-1	TRBD1	.	15
CASSTGGRETQYF	TGCGCCAGCAGCACCGGGGGTCGGGAGACCCAGTACTTC	TRBJ2-5	TRBV5-1	.	.	13
CASSPRTFSYEQYF	TGTGCCAGCAGCCCCCGGACGTTCTCCTACGAGCAGTACTTC	TRBJ2-7	TRBV7-2	.	.	14
CASSQDSPSGFQETQYF	TGCGCCAGCAGCCAAGATTCGCCTAGCGGTTTTCAAGAGACCCAGTACTTC	TRBJ2-5	TRBV4-1	TRBD2	.	17
CATAGGPTDTQYF	TGTGCCACGGCGGGAGGGCCCACAGATACGCAGTATTTT	TRBJ2-3	TRBV7-3	TRBD2	.	13
CASWGLLTNEQFF	TGTGCCAGCTGGGGGTTATTGACCAATGAGCAGTTCTTC	TRBJ2-1	TRBV28	.	few	13
CASGLPGGARASYEQYF	TGTGCTAGTGGTTTGCCCGGGGGTGCCCGCGCATCCTACGAGCAGTACTTC	TRBJ2-7	TRBV12-5	.	.	17
CASSVTRARGEQYF	TGCGCCAGCAGCGTGACTAGGGCTAGGGGGGAGCAGTACTTC	TRBJ2-7	TRBV5-1	.	few	14
CASSYSYVAAYEQYF	TGTGCCAGCAGTTACTCGTACGTAGCGGCCTACGAGCAGTACTTC	TRBJ2-7	TRBV6-5	.	.	15
CASSYRENTEAFF	TGCGCCAGCAGCTACCGGGAGAACACTGAAGCTTTCTTT	TRBJ1-1	TRBV5-1	.	.	13
CAIWDGYNEQFF	TGTGCCATATGGGACGGATACAATGAGCAGTTCTTC	TRBJ2-1	TRBV6-5	.	.	12